This TCR beta chain is from a study of blood T cell repertoires in COVID-19. Study-level information: Collection of acute and convalescent COVID-19 samples took place in the United States, Italy and Spain.

Trimming at V came to 6 bases and at J to 3 bases, leaving 3 bases not matched to a gene. This CDR3 spans 13 amino acids. CDR1 is SNHLY and CDR2 is FYNNEI in the germline V gene. Data came from immunoSEQ multiplex PCR; TCRdb stores just in-frame clones and leaves some out. The table records about 230,000 clones, roughly four fifths of them present only once. A few counts support this clone. The material sequenced was peripheral blood. This clonotype was sampled from a woman aged 50 to 60 with acute or convalescent COVID-19. The chain has TRBV2 and TRBJ1-2; 8 bases map to TRBD1. The CDR3 DNA is TGTGCCAGCAGAGAGACAGGGGACTATGGCTACACCTTC. Its translation: CASRETGDYGYTF.